The 6 T cell receptor beta chains below come from one sample, sequenced in a study of blood T cell repertoires in COVID-19. Measured with immunoSEQ multiplex PCR; TCRdb has only the in-frame clones, and not every one. The sample lists roughly 230,000 clones; approximately 86% were seen once. Material for sequencing was peripheral blood. These receptors were obtained from a human donor in a cohort sampled during active COVID-19.

In this sample, this clone turned up a few times. The V call is TRBV28, the J call TRBJ2-3, with a weak D call TRBD2 (6 bases). Germline V CDR1 and CDR2: MDHEN, SYDVKM. With 6 bases removed from V and 2 bases from J, the gap between germline ends came to 12 bases. The length of the CDR3 is 14 residues. Here the CDR3 DNA reads TGTGCCAGCAGCCTCGGACTATCCACAGATACGCAGTATTTT. It specifies CASSLGLSTDTQYF.

The chain has TRBV11-2 and TRBJ1-2; TRBD1 is a possible D gene (5 bases). Looked up from germline, CDR1 is SGHAT and CDR2 is FQNNGV. This CDR3 has 15 residues. Trimming left V 2 bases short and J 6 bases short, with 16 bases between. The CDR3 loop is CASSLTGLLLNGYTF. As DNA, the CDR3 is TGTGCCAGCAGCTTAACGGGACTGCTACTAAATGGCTACACCTTC.

The J gene is TRBJ1-5, the V gene TRBV18; D may be TRBD1 (5 bases). This CDR3 comprises 17 residues. V gave up 0 bases and J gave up 6 bases, with 18 bases separating them. Germline CDR1 KGHSH, CDR2 LQKENI. CDR3 bases: TGTGCCAGCTCACCACCGAGCGGAGGAGGGGTCGGTCAGCCCCAGCATTTT. The encoded protein is CASSPPSGGGVGQPQHF.

This clone was found once. This rearrangement joins TRBV9 to TRBJ2-1; 10 bases agree with TRBD1. The V gene end was trimmed by 0 bases and the J gene end by 6 bases; junction bases not matched to a gene: 6. This CDR3 has 16 residues. Germline loops: CDR1 SGDLS, CDR2 YYNGEE. In nucleotides, the CDR3 is TGTGCCAGCAGCGTAGCGGGGGGACAGGGGTTCAATGAGCAGTTCTTC. As protein: CASSVAGGQGFNEQFF.

The V gene is TRBV24-1, the J gene TRBJ2-7, with 13 bases matching TRBD2. The CDR3 extends over 16 amino acids. The germline V gene encodes CDR1 KGHDR and CDR2 SFDVKD. With V trimmed by 4 bases and J by 6 bases, 8 bases remained unmatched. In DNA, the CDR3 is TGTGCCACCAGTGACCACGGACTAGCGGGAGAAAGCGAGCAGTACTTC. Translation gives CATSDHGLAGESEQYF.

V and J are TRBV12-3 or TRBV12-4 and TRBJ2-3; possibly TRBD1 for D (5 bases). V was trimmed by 10 bases and J by 3 bases, leaving 11 bases between them. This CDR3 spans 12 amino acids. The CDR3 protein is CAIDGATDTQYF. The CDR3 DNA follows: TGTGCCATTGATGGGGCAACAGATACGCAGTATTTT.